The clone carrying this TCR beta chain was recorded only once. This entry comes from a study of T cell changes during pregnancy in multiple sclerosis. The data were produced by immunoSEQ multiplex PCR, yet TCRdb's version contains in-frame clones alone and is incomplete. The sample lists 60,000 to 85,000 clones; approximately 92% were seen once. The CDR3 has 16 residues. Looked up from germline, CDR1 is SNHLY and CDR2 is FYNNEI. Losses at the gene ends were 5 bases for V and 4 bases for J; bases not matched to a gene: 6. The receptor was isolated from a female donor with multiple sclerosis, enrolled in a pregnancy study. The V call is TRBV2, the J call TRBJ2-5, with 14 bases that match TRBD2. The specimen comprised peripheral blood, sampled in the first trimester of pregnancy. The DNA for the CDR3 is TGTGCCAGCAGTACTTGGACTAGCGGGGGGCGAGAGACCCAGTACTTC. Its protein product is CASSTWTSGGRETQYF.